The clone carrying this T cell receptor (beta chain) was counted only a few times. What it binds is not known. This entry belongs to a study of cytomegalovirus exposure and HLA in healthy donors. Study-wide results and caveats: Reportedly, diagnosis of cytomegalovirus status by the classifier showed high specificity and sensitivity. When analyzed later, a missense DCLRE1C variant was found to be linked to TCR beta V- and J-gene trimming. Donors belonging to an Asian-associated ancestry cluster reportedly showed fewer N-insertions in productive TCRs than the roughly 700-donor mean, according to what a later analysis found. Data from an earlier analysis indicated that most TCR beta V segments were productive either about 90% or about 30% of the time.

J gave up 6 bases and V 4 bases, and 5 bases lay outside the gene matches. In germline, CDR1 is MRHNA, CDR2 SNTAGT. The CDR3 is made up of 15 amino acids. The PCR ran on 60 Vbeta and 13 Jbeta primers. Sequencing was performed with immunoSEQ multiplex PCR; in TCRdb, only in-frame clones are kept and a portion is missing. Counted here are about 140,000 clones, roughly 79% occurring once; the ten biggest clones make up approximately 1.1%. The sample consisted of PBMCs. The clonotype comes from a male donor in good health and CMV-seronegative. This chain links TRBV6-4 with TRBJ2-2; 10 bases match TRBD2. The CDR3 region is CASSGSSGGAGELFF. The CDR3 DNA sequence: TGTGCCAGCAGTGGATCGAGCGGGGGGGCCGGGGAGCTGTTTTTT.